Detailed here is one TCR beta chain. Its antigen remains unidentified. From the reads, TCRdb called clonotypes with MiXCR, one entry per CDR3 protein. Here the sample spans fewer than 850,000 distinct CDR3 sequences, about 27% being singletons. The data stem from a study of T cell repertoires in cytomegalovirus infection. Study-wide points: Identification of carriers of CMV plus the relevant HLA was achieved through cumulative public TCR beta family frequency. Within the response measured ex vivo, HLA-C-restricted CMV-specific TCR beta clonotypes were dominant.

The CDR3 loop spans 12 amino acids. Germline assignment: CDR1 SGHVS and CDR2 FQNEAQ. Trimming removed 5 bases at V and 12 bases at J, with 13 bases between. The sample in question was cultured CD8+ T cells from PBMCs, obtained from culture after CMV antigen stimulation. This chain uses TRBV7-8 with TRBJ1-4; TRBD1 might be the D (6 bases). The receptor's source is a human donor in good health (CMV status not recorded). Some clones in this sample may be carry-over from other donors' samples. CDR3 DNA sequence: TGTGCCAGCAGCCACCAGGGGCTAGAACTGTTTTTT. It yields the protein CASSHQGLELFF.